The sequence of this T cell receptor (beta chain) was determined in a study of blood T cell repertoires in COVID-19. Residents of 24 US areas, aged about 18 to 95 years, made up the participants. Donors were grouped by their self-reported clinical history. Source study methods: Estimation of nucleated cell counts was performed using reference gene primer amplification. The method was immunoSEQ multiplex PCR; TCRdb's version includes in-frame clones alone and lacks a portion of them. V, J and clone size are taken as reported in that table, and D and trimming were inferred from the DNA itself. Of more than 350,000 clones detected, 80% to 90% appear once; the ten largest clones hold around 9.3%. In germline, CDR1 is SEHNR, CDR2 FQNEAQ (reference sequence). CDR3 size: 14 residues. Germline trimming cut 5 bases from V and 6 bases from J; bases unmatched to any gene: 7.

The genes are TRBV7-9 and TRBJ2-5, with 9 positions matching TRBD1. The sequenced sample consisted of PBMCs or T cells enriched from blood (not recorded which). The receptor comes from a woman aged 45-65 years who had recovered from COVID-19. The CDR3 loop is CASSDTGGGKTQYF. The CDR3 nucleotides read TGTGCCAGCAGCGATACAGGGGGCGGGAAGACCCAGTACTTC.